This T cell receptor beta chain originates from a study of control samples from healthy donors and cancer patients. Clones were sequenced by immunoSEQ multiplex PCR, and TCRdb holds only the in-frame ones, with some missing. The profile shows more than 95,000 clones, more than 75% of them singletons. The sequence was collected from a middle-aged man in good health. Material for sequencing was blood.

CDR3 sequence reads: CATSDLRVSEQFF. CDR3 in DNA: TGTGCCACCAGTGATTTACGGGTTAGTGAGCAGTTCTTC. The V call is TRBV24-1, the J call TRBJ2-1; D uncertain. The CDR3 runs to 13 residues. Between the trimmed V and J ends, which lost 1 base and 9 bases, there was a span of 9 bases. CDR1 and CDR2 from the germline V gene are KGHDR and SFDVKD.